The 21 T cell receptor beta chains given below trace back to one sample, sequenced in a study of identical twins. TCRdb analysed the 5' RACE reads with MiXCR anew, one entry per CDR3 protein. The sample includes approximately 670,000 distinct CDR3 sequences, 5.5% to 6.5% seen only once; the top ten take around 1.9%. The specimen sequenced was naive T cells sorted from blood. These receptors were obtained from a man aged 18-30 years in good health.

J is TRBJ2-1 and V is TRBV20-1; D perhaps matches TRBD2 (6 bases). The CDR3 runs to 15 residues. Trimming removed 0 bases at V and 7 bases at J, with 16 bases between. Germline V gene sequence: CDR1 DFQATT, CDR2 SNEGSKA (reference sequence). The CDR3, as DNA: TGCAGTGCTAGAGATTCCCGAAAGAGCGGGAATGAGCAGTTCTTC. Its protein is CSARDSRKSGNEQFF.

CDR3 DNA sequence: TGTGCCAGCAGGGACGACGAGGGCCTACGGGAGACCCAGTACTTC. Encoded protein: CASRDDEGLRETQYF. The chain uses TRBV2 and TRBJ2-5; TRBD2 might be the D (5 bases). Germline V gene data show CDR1 as SNHLY and CDR2 as FYNNEI. The CDR3 totals 15 residues. Trimming cost V 6 bases and J 5 bases, with 19 bases left between them.

The rearrangement joins TRBV20-1 to TRBJ1-6; unclear D gene. This CDR3 has 16 amino acids. The V end lost 3 bases, the J end lost 0 bases, and 12 bases lay between the germline ends. Germline V gene data show CDR1 as DFQATT and CDR2 as SNEGSKA (reference sequence). CDR3 sequence reads: CSARGSEISYNSPLHF. The CDR3 nucleotides are TGCAGTGCTAGGGGCAGCGAGATCTCCTATAATTCACCCCTCCACTTT.

This clonotype was detected ten times or more. V gene TRBV6-4 combines with J gene TRBJ1-5; the match to TRBD1 covers 8 bases. Losses at the gene ends were 0 bases for V and 4 bases for J; bases not matched to a gene: 5. CDR1 and CDR2 (germline): MRHNA, SNTAGT. This CDR3 contains 16 residues. CDR3 amino acids: CASSDSGRGPNQPQHF. The CDR3 bases are TGTGCCAGCAGTGACTCGGGCAGGGGGCCAAATCAGCCCCAGCATTTT.

This clonotype was seen a handful of times. This rearrangement joins TRBV12-3 or TRBV12-4 to TRBJ2-7, with D perhaps TRBD2 (6 bases). V lost 6 bases, J lost 0 bases, and 15 bases lay in between. This CDR3 comprises 15 residues. The CDR3 DNA follows: TGTGCCAGCAGGAGTCTACGGGAGAGCTCCTACGAGCAGTACTTC. It specifies CASRSLRESSYEQYF.

In its sample, this clonotype was seen many times. This chain links TRBV28 with TRBJ2-7, with a weak D call TRBD1 (5 bases). With 4 bases removed from V and 2 bases from J, the gap between germline ends came to 12 bases. The CDR3 is made up of 14 amino acids. Germline V gives CDR1 MDHEN, CDR2 SYDVKM. CDR3 coding DNA: TGTGCCAGCAGTTACGCCTCAGGGACCTACGAGCAGTACTTC. Its protein product is CASSYASGTYEQYF.

In this sample, this clonotype turned up a few times. This chain links TRBV10-3 with TRBJ1-2, with 9 positions matching TRBD1. Germline loops: CDR1 ENHRY, CDR2 SYGVKD. V was clipped by 7 bases and J by 2 bases; unmatched bases: 11. The CDR3 contains 16 residues. CDR3 residues: CAIMGSRQGVNYGYTF. In nucleotides, the CDR3 is TGTGCCATCATGGGGAGTCGACAGGGGGTGAACTATGGCTACACCTTC.

This clonotype appeared a single time. The V and J genes are TRBV14 and TRBJ2-1, with 7 positions matching TRBD2. CDR3 length equals 14 residues. Germline CDR1 is SGHDN and CDR2 is FVKESK. V was pared by 1 base and J by 9 bases, with 6 bases of the junction left unmatched. The CDR3: CASSQATSWGEQFF. The CDR3 DNA reads as TGTGCCAGCAGCCAAGCGACTAGCTGGGGTGAGCAGTTCTTC.

Many counts were recorded for this clonotype. The chain has TRBV28 and TRBJ2-1, with TRBD2 as a possible D gene (5 bases). The CDR3 spans 13 residues. Germline values: CDR1 MDHEN, CDR2 SYDVKM. Trimming shortened V by 2 bases and J by 8 bases, and 10 bases separated the two germline ends. This CDR3 reads CASSLQLGHEQFF. As DNA, the CDR3 is TGTGCCAGCAGTTTACAACTAGGCCATGAGCAGTTCTTC.

Points on this clonotype: A read error may account for a junction end that differs from germline. V usage is TRBV15 and J usage is TRBJ2-5; 8 nucleotides agree with TRBD1. The CDR3 has 15 amino acids. Germline V lookup: CDR1 LNHNV, CDR2 YYDKDF (reference sequence). CDR3 nucleotide sequence: TGTGCCACCAGCACCGGGGGACAGGAACAAGAGACCCAGCACTTC. This sequence encodes CATSTGGQEQETQHF.

This chain uses TRBV3-1 with TRBJ1-2, with D unclear. In germline, CDR1 is LGHDT, CDR2 YNNKEL (reference sequence). The ends were cut back, 0 bases at V and 7 bases at J, with 6 bases in the middle. This CDR3 is built from 12 residues. The DNA of the CDR3 is TGTGCCAGCAGCCAAGAGGTATCTGGCTACACCTTC. It codes for CASSQEVSGYTF.

The chain links TRBV5-6 to TRBJ2-4, with 10 nucleotides matching TRBD1. Losses at the gene ends were 4 bases for V and 8 bases for J; bases not matched to a gene: 9. CDR3 size: 15 residues. The germline V gene has CDR1 SGHDT and CDR2 YYEEEE. In nucleotides, the CDR3 is TGTGCCAGCAGCCCTGACAGGGGGCGCTGGGACATTCAGTACTTC. Its protein is CASSPDRGRWDIQYF.

This clonotype occurred many times. The chain carries TRBV24-1 and TRBJ2-3; 13 bases line up with TRBD2. CDR1 KGHDR and CDR2 SFDVKD come from the germline V gene. The CDR3 spans 17 residues. The V segment lost 4 bases and the J segment 6 bases; nucleotides outside the gene matches: 9. CDR3 sequence: CATSDSGLAGDSDTQYF. CDR3 DNA sequence: TGTGCCACCAGTGACTCCGGACTAGCGGGAGATTCGGATACGCAGTATTTT.

This clonotype came up a few times. The V gene is TRBV7-8, the J gene TRBJ2-1; a possible D gene is TRBD1 (5 bases). With 1 base removed from V and 10 bases from J, the gap between germline ends came to 17 bases. The CDR3 totals 15 residues. Germline-derived CDR1 and CDR2 are SGHVS and FQNEAQ. The CDR3 DNA follows: TGTGCCAGCAGCTTAGGCAGGGTACTACCCAGGGAGCAGTTCTTC. Its translation: CASSLGRVLPREQFF.

The J gene is TRBJ2-2, the V gene TRBV5-1; TRBD1 might be the D (5 bases). The germline V gene has CDR1 SGHRS and CDR2 YFSETQ. The CDR3 contains 13 residues. V was shortened by 0 bases and J by 7 bases, with 7 bases between the two germline ends. CDR3 region: CASSLEGHGELFF. CDR3 sequence (DNA): TGCGCCAGCAGCTTGGAAGGACACGGGGAGCTGTTTTTT. Full variable domain (rest looked up from reference TRBV5-1 and TRBJ2-2): KAGVTQTPRYLIKTRGQQVTLSCSPISGHRSVSWYQQTPGQGLQFLFEYFSETQRNKGNFPGRFSGRQFSNSRSEMNVSTLELGDSALYLCASSLEGHGELFFGEGSRLTVL.

The sample holds many counts of this clonotype. The genes are TRBV12-3 or TRBV12-4 and TRBJ1-1; unclear D gene. CDR3 length: 15 amino acids. Trimming took off 6 bases at V and 4 bases at J, with 18 bases between the two ends. CDR3 in DNA: TGTGCCAGCAGCCAGACTCTAGGTGTATCCACTGAAGCTTTCTTT. Its protein is CASSQTLGVSTEAFF.

This clonotype came up many times. The chain has TRBV5-1 and TRBJ2-7; weak D call: TRBD2 (5 bases). Germline V gives CDR1 SGHRS, CDR2 YFSETQ. V was shortened by 2 bases and J by 1 base, with 7 bases between the two germline ends. The CDR3 contains 13 residues. The CDR3 DNA reads TGCGCCAGCAGCTTCGAGGGATCCTACGAGCAGTACTTC. This codes for CASSFEGSYEQYF.

This clonotype was seen many times. The V call is TRBV7-3, the J call TRBJ2-2; D gene uncertain. CDR1 is SGHTA and CDR2 is FQGTGA in the germline V gene. V was shortened by 4 bases and J by 4 bases, with 7 bases between the two germline ends. The length of the CDR3 is 13 residues. CDR3 loop: CASSSPPTGELFF. The CDR3 DNA reads as TGTGCCAGCAGCTCCCCCCCCACCGGGGAGCTGTTTTTT.

This clonotype has a handful of counts. V and J are TRBV20-1 and TRBJ2-5; D unresolved. This CDR3 is 13 amino acids long. Deletions cut 3 bases from V and 0 bases from J, with 8 bases between. Germline CDR1 is DFQATT and CDR2 is SNEGSKA (reference sequence). The CDR3 nucleotides read TGCAGTGCTAGTGCGGCGTACCAAGAGACCCAGTACTTC. It yields the protein CSASAAYQETQYF.

This clonotype appeared many times. This chain joins TRBV20-1 and TRBJ2-3; 13 bases are a match to TRBD2. The CDR3 spans 14 residues. Germline lookup yields CDR1 DFQATT and CDR2 SNEGSKA (reference sequence). V trimming: 6 bases; J trimming: 5 bases; junction bases outside the gene matches: 5. The CDR3 nucleotides are TGCAGTGCCCGACTAGCGGGAGGTCAAGATACGCAGTATTTT. Translation gives CSARLAGGQDTQYF.

This clonotype was detected many times. The chain combines TRBV20-1 with TRBJ1-1; D is undetermined. The germline CDR1 and CDR2 sequences are DFQATT and SNEGSKA (reference sequence). Trimming took 6 bases from V and 5 from J, leaving 10 bases between them. The CDR3 length is 11 residues. The CDR3: CSAPPKTEAFF. Written as DNA, the CDR3 is TGCAGTGCCCCGCCGAAAACTGAAGCTTTCTTT.